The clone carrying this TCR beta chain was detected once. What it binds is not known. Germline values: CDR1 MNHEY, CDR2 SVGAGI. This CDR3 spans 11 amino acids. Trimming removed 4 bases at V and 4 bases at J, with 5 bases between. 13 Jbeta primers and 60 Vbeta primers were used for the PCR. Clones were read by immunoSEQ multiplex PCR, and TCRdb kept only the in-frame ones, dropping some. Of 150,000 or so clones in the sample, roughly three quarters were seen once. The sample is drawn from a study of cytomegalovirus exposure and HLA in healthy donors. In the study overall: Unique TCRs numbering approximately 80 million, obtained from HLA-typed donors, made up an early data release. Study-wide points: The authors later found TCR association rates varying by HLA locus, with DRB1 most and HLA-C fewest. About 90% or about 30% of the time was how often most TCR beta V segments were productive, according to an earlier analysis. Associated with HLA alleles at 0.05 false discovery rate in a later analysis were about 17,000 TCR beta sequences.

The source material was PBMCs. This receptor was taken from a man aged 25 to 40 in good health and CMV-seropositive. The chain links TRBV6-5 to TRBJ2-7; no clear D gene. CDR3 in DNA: TGTGCCAGCAGTTCCCCTTACGAGCAGTACTTC. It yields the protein CASSSPYEQYF.